These T cell receptor beta chains were read from a single sample in a study of a mutant IDH1 vaccine in newly diagnosed glioma. The protocol was immunoSEQ multiplex PCR, while the TCRdb copy is restricted to in-frame clones and leaves out a portion. The table includes about 66,000 clones, roughly 85% detected once. Sequences were derived from PBMCs, sampled from a glioma patient treated with radiotherapy, temozolomide or both. The origin of the receptors is a man younger than 45 with glioma. Each CDR3 is given with its conserved first and last residue. A D gene is named only where the DNA matches it firmly. Some rows mark clone size as missing; the rest say once, few, many or name a class of expanded clone.

>17|NA|TRBJ2-2|NA|TRBV6-1
CASSVIRVKKNTGELFF
TGTGCCAGCAGTGTGATCCGGGTCAAGAAGAACACCGGGGAGCTGTTTTTT
>16|TRBD1|TRBJ2-5|NA|TRBV15
CATSPFGTGNQETQYF
TGTGCCACCAGCCCCTTCGGGACAGGGAACCAAGAGACCCAGTACTTC
>15|TRBD2|TRBJ2-1|NA|TRBV19
CASSDSGGSYNEQFF
TGTGCCAGTAGTGATAGCGGGGGGTCCTACAATGAGCAGTTCTTC
>13|NA|TRBJ2-7|NA|TRBV10-3
CAISESDHCEQYF
TGTGCCATCAGTGAGTCGGACCACTGCGAGCAGTACTTC
>11|NA|TRBJ2-1|NA|TRBV20-1
CSARDERVQFF
TGCAGTGCTAGAGATGAGAGGGTGCAGTTCTTC
>17|NA|TRBJ1-4|NA|TRBV27
CASSRDLVGGTNEKLFF
TGTGCCAGCAGTAGGGATTTGGTCGGGGGAACTAATGAAAAACTGTTTTTT
>16|NA|TRBJ2-3|NA|TRBV18
CASSPAGTRSTDTQYF
TGTGCCAGCTCACCCGCGGGGACGAGGAGCACAGATACGCAGTATTTT
>15|TRBD2|TRBJ2-3|NA|TRBV18
CASSLTSGSTDTQYF
TGTGCCAGCTCGCTCACTAGCGGTAGCACAGATACGCAGTATTTT
>15|NA|TRBJ2-3|once|TRBV29-1
CSVESTRDETDTQYF
TGCAGCGTTGAGTCTACGCGGGACGAGACAGATACGCAGTATTTT
>15|NA|TRBJ1-4|NA|TRBV18
CASSAGQTTNEKLFF
TGTGCCAGCTCAGCCGGACAGACAACTAATGAAAAACTGTTTTTT
>15|TRBD1|TRBJ1-1|NA|TRBV2
CASSGRARGFTEAFF
TGTGCCAGCAGTGGTCGAGCCAGGGGGTTTACTGAAGCTTTCTTT
>16|TRBD1|TRBJ2-1|NA|TRBV18
CASSPRQGAGDNEQFF
TGTGCCAGCTCACCTCGGCAGGGGGCAGGCGACAATGAGCAGTTCTTC
>16|TRBD2|TRBJ2-1|NA|TRBV28
CASSPSGGAPYNEQFF
TGTGCCAGCAGCCCTAGCGGGGGGGCCCCCTACAATGAGCAGTTCTTC
>14|NA|TRBJ1-4|NA|TRBV6-1
CASIRGGSFEKLFF
TGTGCCAGCATACGAGGGGGGTCTTTTGAAAAACTGTTTTTT
>15|TRBD1|TRBJ2-7|NA|TRBV7-6
CASSFSSTGVSEQYF
TGTGCCAGCAGCTTTTCCTCGACAGGGGTCTCCGAGCAGTACTTC
>14|NA|TRBJ1-1|NA|TRBV14
CASSQQRGATEAFF
TGTGCCAGCAGCCAACAGAGGGGAGCCACTGAAGCTTTCTTT
>12|NA|TRBJ2-4|NA|TRBV19
CASSGRGGIQYF
TGTGCCAGTAGTGGCAGGGGCGGGATTCAGTACTTC
>13|NA|TRBJ1-5|few|TRBV18
CASSPPGYQPQHF
TGTGCCAGCTCACCACCAGGGTACCAGCCCCAGCATTTT
>15|NA|TRBJ2-7|NA|TRBV5-4
CASSLGVTGFSEQYF
TGTGCCAGCAGCTTGGGAGTTACAGGGTTCAGCGAGCAGTACTTC
>12|NA|TRBJ2-2|NA|TRBV7-9
CASSLDTGELFF
TGTGCCAGCAGCTTAGACACCGGGGAGCTGTTTTTT
>16|NA|TRBJ2-2|NA|TRBV7-9
CASSLNRVIRAGELFF
TGTGCCAGCAGCTTGAACAGGGTGATTCGTGCCGGGGAGCTGTTTTTT
>13|TRBD1|TRBJ1-1|NA|TRBV19
CASSRDRGTEAFF
TGTGCCAGTAGTAGAGACAGGGGCACTGAAGCTTTCTTT
>14|TRBD1|TRBJ1-2|NA|TRBV4-1
CASSQLGQHYGYTF
TGCGCCAGCAGCCAGCTGGGACAGCACTATGGCTACACCTTC
>15|TRBD1|TRBJ2-7|NA|TRBV2
CASSLYGTGPYEQYF
TGTGCCAGCAGTCTTTATGGGACAGGGCCCTACGAGCAGTACTTC
>15|NA|TRBJ2-4|NA|TRBV6-6
CASRTDRLAKNIQYF
TGTGCCAGCAGAACGGACAGACTAGCCAAAAACATTCAGTACTTC
>14|NA|TRBJ2-3|NA|TRBV11-2
CASSFLAQRDTQYF
TGTGCCAGCAGCTTCTTGGCTCAGCGAGATACGCAGTATTTT
>15|NA|TRBJ2-2|NA|TRBV11-2
CASSLLNRITGELFF
TGTGCCAGCAGCCTATTGAACAGAATAACCGGGGAGCTGTTTTTT
>14|NA|TRBJ1-1|NA|TRBV5-4
CASSAFRESTEAFF
TGTGCCAGCAGCGCCTTTAGGGAGAGCACTGAAGCTTTCTTT
>15|TRBD1|TRBJ2-3|NA|TRBV5-1
CASSLVDRGTDTQYF
TGCGCCAGCAGCTTGGTGGACAGGGGGACAGATACGCAGTATTTT
>16|TRBD2|TRBJ2-3|NA|TRBV5-1
CASSLAAGTSVGTQYF
TGCGCCAGCAGCTTGGCAGCGGGGACCTCAGTGGGAACGCAGTATTTT
>13|NA|TRBJ1-1|NA|TRBV27
CASSEAANTEAFF
TGTGCCAGCAGTGAGGCGGCGAACACTGAAGCTTTCTTT
>17|NA|TRBJ1-3|NA|TRBV7-9
CASRSRGGREPGNTIYF
TGTGCCAGCCGCTCCCGCGGGGGACGGGAACCTGGAAACACCATATATTTT
>16|NA|TRBJ1-4|NA|TRBV14
CASSQDQRRFGEKLFF
TGTGCCAGCAGCCAAGATCAACGGCGTTTTGGTGAAAAACTGTTTTTT
>11|NA|TRBJ2-5|NA|TRBV5-4
CASSRRETQYF
TGTGCCAGCAGCCGACGGGAGACCCAGTACTTC
>15|NA|TRBJ2-1|NA|TRBV27
CASRPTFSSYNEQFF
TGTGCCAGCAGACCGACCTTCTCCTCCTACAATGAGCAGTTCTTC
>13|NA|TRBJ2-1|NA|TRBV6-4
CASSTAGTNEQFF
TGTGCCAGCAGTACCGCAGGGACCAATGAGCAGTTCTTC
>14|NA|TRBJ2-1|NA|TRBV4-1
CASSPPFAANEQFF
TGCGCCAGCAGCCCCCCTTTCGCTGCGAATGAGCAGTTCTTC
>12|NA|TRBJ2-1|NA|TRBV11-3
CASSSGLAEQFF
TGTGCCAGCAGCAGCGGTCTGGCGGAGCAGTTCTTC
>16|NA|TRBJ2-7|NA|TRBV6-5
CASSYAASAGPYEQYF
TGTGCCAGCAGTTACGCAGCATCCGCGGGACCCTACGAGCAGTACTTC
>17|TRBD1|TRBJ2-1|NA|TRBV9
CASSVGVGTGRYNEQFF
TGTGCCAGCAGCGTAGGGGTGGGGACAGGACGTTACAATGAGCAGTTCTTC
>13|NA|TRBJ2-7|once|TRBV28
CASNIPGNYEQYF
TGTGCCAGCAACATTCCAGGGAACTACGAGCAGTACTTC
>14|NA|TRBJ1-2|NA|TRBV7-9
CASSLAGSSGGYTF
TGTGCCAGCAGCTTAGCAGGGAGTTCAGGTGGCTACACCTTC
>13|NA|TRBJ1-6|NA|TRBV6-5
CASRWGTSSPLHF
TGTGCCAGCAGGTGGGGGACTTCTTCACCCCTCCACTTT
>11|NA|TRBJ1-2|NA|TRBV20-1
CSGVGTAGYTF
TGCAGTGGGGTGGGTACTGCTGGCTACACCTTC
>16|TRBD2|TRBJ2-7|NA|TRBV15
CATSSPGRGLAYEQYF
TGTGCCACCAGCAGTCCAGGAAGGGGACTAGCTTACGAGCAGTACTTC
>16|TRBD1|TRBJ1-1|NA|TRBV5-1
CASSLVTGGRNTEASF
TGCGCCAGCAGCTTGGTTACAGGGGGGAGGAACACTGAAGCTTCCTTT
>13|NA|TRBJ1-1|NA|TRBV13
CASSLGTNTEAFF
TGTGCCAGCAGCTTAGGGACCAACACTGAAGCTTTCTTT
>15|NA|TRBJ2-2|NA|TRBV28
CASSFPYSRTGELFF
TGTGCCAGCAGTTTCCCGTACTCAAGGACCGGGGAGCTGTTTTTT
>15|NA|TRBJ1-6|few|TRBV9
CASSVESGYNSPLHF
TGTGCCAGCAGCGTAGAGTCAGGGTATAATTCACCCCTCCACTTT
>15|NA|TRBJ2-7|NA|TRBV28
CASSLETGSSYEQYF
TGTGCCAGCAGTTTAGAAACAGGGTCTTCCTACGAGCAGTACTTC
>14|NA|TRBJ1-1|few|TRBV19
CASSITGSDTEAFF
TGTGCCAGTAGTATTACGGGGTCGGACACTGAAGCTTTCTTT
>13|NA|TRBJ1-2|NA|TRBV28
CASSRGVYYGYTF
TGTGCCAGCAGCAGGGGCGTGTACTATGGCTACACCTTC
>13|NA|TRBJ2-7|NA|TRBV12-5
CASGYRGGYEQYF
TGTGCTAGTGGTTACAGGGGAGGGTACGAGCAGTACTTC
>16|TRBD1|TRBJ1-2|NA|TRBV4-1
CASSQTDRGRGYGYTF
TGCGCCAGCAGCCAAACGGACAGGGGGCGCGGATATGGCTACACCTTC
>15|TRBD1|TRBJ2-1|NA|TRBV5-4
CASSLTTGSYNEQFF
TGTGCCAGCAGCTTGACGACAGGGTCCTACAATGAGCAGTTCTTC
>13|NA|TRBJ1-3|NA|TRBV5-4
CASSYDPGNTIYF
TGTGCCAGCAGTTACGACCCGGGAAACACCATATATTTT
>16|NA|TRBJ1-2|NA|TRBV5-6
CASSPASGGGRYGYTF
TGTGCCAGCAGCCCCGCCTCCGGGGGCGGTCGGTATGGCTACACCTTC